This T cell receptor (beta chain) was recovered during a study of blood T cell repertoires in COVID-19. Study as a whole: Material from acute and convalescent COVID-19 was sourced from the United States, Italy and Spain. In each case, the material was cDNA or gDNA derived from T cells, B-cell-depleted T cells, or PBMCs.

Deletions cut 3 bases from V and 0 bases from J, with 6 bases between. This CDR3 region has 13 residues. The germline V gene has CDR1 KGHSH and CDR2 LQKENI. Study processing details: Reference gene primers were amplified, and this amplification served to estimate nucleated cell counts. The data were produced by immunoSEQ multiplex PCR, yet TCRdb's version contains in-frame clones alone and is incomplete. The V and J calls and clone size are taken from that table; D and trimming were inferred from the DNA. Of some 40,000 clones listed, 69% are singletons. This clone was counted a few times. The sequenced material came from peripheral blood. This clonotype originated in an elderly man with acute or convalescent COVID-19. This chain joins TRBV18 and TRBJ2-7; a weak D match, TRBD2 (5 bases). CDR3 nucleotide sequence: TGTGCCAGCTCACCTAGCGACTCCTACGAGCAGTACTTC. It is translated as CASSPSDSYEQYF. Based on the CDR3 plus reference TRBV18 and TRBJ2-7, the full variable domain is NAGVMQNPRHLVRRRGQEARLRCSPMKGHSHVYWYRQLPEEGLKFMVYLQKENIIDESGMPKERFSAEFPKEGPSILRIQQVVRGDSAAYFCASSPSDSYEQYFGPGTRLTVT.